These T cell receptor beta chains were read from a single sample in a study of patients and donors after allogeneic stem cell transplantation. TCRdb re-analysed the RT-PCR reads in MiXCR, keeping a single row per CDR3 protein. The sample contains 150,000 to 200,000 distinct CDR3 sequences, about 24% of which appear only once. The sequencing input was blood, either unsorted or a sorted T cell fraction (not recorded which). The origin of the receptors is a human donor who was either an allogeneic HSCT recipient or a stem cell or donor lymphocyte infusion donor (not recorded which). It is not recorded whose cells these are; they may come from a transplant donor. Each CDR3 is given with its conserved first and last residue. Fields, in order: J gene, CDR3 length, V gene, clone size, D gene, CDR3 DNA, CDR3 protein. D genes are given only for firm matches. Expanded clones are given a class, and other clones once, few, many or no size at all.

J: TRBJ2-7; length: 13; V: TRBV3-1; size: NA; D: NA; DNA: TGTGCCAGCAGCCCTTCAAGTGACTCCCCACAGTACTTC; CDR3: CASSPSSDSPQYF
J: TRBJ2-5; length: 15; V: TRBV9; size: NA; D: NA; DNA: TGTGCCAGCAGCCCGCCCCGGGGTGGCCAAGAGACCCAGTACTTC; CDR3: CASSPPRGGQETQYF
J: TRBJ2-5; length: 14; V: TRBV29-1; size: NA; D: NA; DNA: TGCAGCGCGGCCGGAGGGGGGACCCAAGAGACCCAGTACTTC; CDR3: CSAAGGGTQETQYF
J: TRBJ1-4; length: 11; V: TRBV25-1; size: few; D: NA; DNA: TGTGCCAGCCATCAACAGGGAAAACTGTTTTTT; CDR3: CASHQQGKLFF
J: TRBJ2-7; length: 16; V: TRBV5-1; size: few; D: TRBD1; DNA: TGCGCCAGCAGCTTGGCCGGGGGACAGGCCATCTACGAGCAGTACTTC; CDR3: CASSLAGGQAIYEQYF
J: TRBJ2-1; length: 17; V: TRBV12-3/TRBV12-4; size: NA; D: NA; DNA: TGTGCCAGCAGTGCTCGGTACGGGGGGCCGACCTACAATGAGCAGTTCTTC; CDR3: CASSARYGGPTYNEQFF
J: TRBJ2-2; length: 18; V: TRBV12-3/TRBV12-4; size: NA; D: NA; DNA: TGTGCCAGCAGTTCCCCAGGGTTACCCCCTCCAGACACCGGGGAGCTGTTTTTT; CDR3: CASSSPGLPPPDTGELFF
J: TRBJ1-4; length: 17; V: TRBV7-9; size: many; D: NA; DNA: TGTGCCAGCAGCTCGTATGACAGGAGCTCCAGAAATGAAAAACTGTTTTTT; CDR3: CASSSYDRSSRNEKLFF
J: TRBJ1-6; length: 14; V: TRBV7-2; size: few; D: NA; DNA: TGTGCCAGCAGCTTAGTTTCCGACGTCCCCTTCCTCCACTTT; CDR3: CASSLVSDVPFLHF
J: TRBJ2-2; length: 16; V: TRBV24-1; size: NA; D: NA; DNA: TGTGCCACCAGTGATTTAAAGAAAACGAACACCGGGGAGCTGTTTTTT; CDR3: CATSDLKKTNTGELFF
J: TRBJ2-5; length: 17; V: TRBV27; size: few; D: TRBD2; DNA: TGTGCCAGCAGTTTATTGGGAGCGGGAGGGGTCCAAGAGACCCAGTACTTC; CDR3: CASSLLGAGGVQETQYF
J: TRBJ2-1; length: 18; V: TRBV5-6; size: few; D: NA; DNA: TGTGCCAGCAGCTCGACCCCCCCTAGCGACTCCTTATCTTGTGAGCAGTTCTTC; CDR3: CASSSTPPSDSLSCEQFF
J: TRBJ1-4; length: 14; V: TRBV7-9; size: NA; D: NA; DNA: TGTGCCAGCAGCTTGCGACAGCGAAATGAAAAACTGTTTTTT; CDR3: CASSLRQRNEKLFF
J: TRBJ1-1; length: 14; V: TRBV7-2; size: NA; D: TRBD1; DNA: TGTGCCAGCAGCAGATCCCAGGGGGACACTGAAGCTTTCTTT; CDR3: CASSRSQGDTEAFF
J: TRBJ1-5; length: 15; V: TRBV6-5; size: NA; D: TRBD1; DNA: TGTGCCAGCAGTAAGACAGGGGGAGAGGAGCAGCCCCAGCATTTT; CDR3: CASSKTGGEEQPQHF
J: TRBJ1-2; length: 14; V: TRBV4-3; size: NA; D: NA; DNA: TGCGCCAGCAGCCAAGACCCACATCGTTATGGCTACACCTTC; CDR3: CASSQDPHRYGYTF
J: TRBJ2-5; length: 13; V: TRBV7-2; size: NA; D: NA; DNA: TGTGCCAGCAGCCTACAGGGCCGAGAGACCCAGTACTTC; CDR3: CASSLQGRETQYF
J: TRBJ1-4; length: 15; V: TRBV20-1; size: NA; D: NA; DNA: TGCAGTGCTAGAGTCGCCGGGACCCTTACTGAAAAACTGTTTTTT; CDR3: CSARVAGTLTEKLFF
J: TRBJ1-2; length: 17; V: TRBV27; size: NA; D: NA; DNA: TGTGCCAGCAGTCCCACCTCAAACACAGGGAAGATCTATGGCTACACCTTC; CDR3: CASSPTSNTGKIYGYTF
J: TRBJ1-6; length: 15; V: TRBV18; size: few; D: NA; DNA: TGTGCCAGCTCACCAGGGGGGTCCTATAATTCACCCCTCCACTTT; CDR3: CASSPGGSYNSPLHF
J: TRBJ2-3; length: 12; V: TRBV5-1; size: many; D: NA; DNA: TGTGCCAGCAGCCTAACAACAGATACGCAGTATTTT; CDR3: CASSLTTDTQYF
J: TRBJ2-1; length: 14; V: TRBV5-6; size: few; D: TRBD2; DNA: TGTGCCAGCAGCCAGACTAGCGGGTACAATGAGCAGTTCTTC; CDR3: CASSQTSGYNEQFF